These 18 T cell receptor beta chains originate from one sample sequenced in a study of cytomegalovirus exposure and HLA in healthy donors. This PCR relied on a set of 60 Vbeta primers and 13 Jbeta primers. Measured with immunoSEQ multiplex PCR; TCRdb has only the in-frame clones, and not every one. Here the sample spans about 220,000 clones, about 80% being singletons. Sequencing used PBMCs. These TCRs come from a man aged 18 to 29 in good health and CMV-seronegative.

The chain combines TRBV10-2 with TRBJ2-2, with 9 bases aligning to TRBD1. The CDR3 consists of 13 residues. V was pared by 8 bases and J by 3 bases, with 1 base of the junction left unmatched. The V gene's germline CDR1 is WSHSY and CDR2 SAAADI. CDR3 in amino acids: CASRDRDTGELFF. CDR3 sequence (DNA): TGCGCCAGCCGGGACAGGGACACCGGGGAGCTGTTTTTT.

The rearrangement links TRBV2 to TRBJ2-1, with unresolved D. V gave up 0 bases and J gave up 12 bases, with 3 bases separating them. Germline-derived CDR1 and CDR2 are SNHLY and FYNNEI. This CDR3 comprises 10 residues. The CDR3 sequence is CASSEAVQFF. The CDR3 bases are TGTGCCAGCAGTGAAGCCGTGCAGTTCTTC.

V and J are TRBV28 and TRBJ1-5, with a tentative D call TRBD1 (5 bases). Trimming removed 5 bases from V and 7 bases from J, with 21 bases in between. The CDR3 consists of 16 residues. Germline CDR1 and CDR2: MDHEN and SYDVKM. The CDR3 spells CASSSPHRPQEQPQHF. The CDR3 region has the DNA TGTGCCAGCAGTAGCCCCCACAGGCCCCAGGAGCAGCCCCAGCATTTT.

The rearrangement uses TRBV12-5 and TRBJ2-1; 7 bases fit TRBD1. The length of the CDR3 is 15 residues. Losses at the gene ends were 3 bases for V and 8 bases for J; bases not matched to a gene: 10. CDR1 is LGHNT and CDR2 is FRNRAP in the germline V gene. The CDR3 region is CASGFLAGTVDEQFF. The DNA of the CDR3 is TGTGCTAGTGGTTTTCTTGCTGGGACAGTCGATGAGCAGTTCTTC.

The chain combines TRBV10-2 with TRBJ1-6; D not resolved. CDR1 is WSHSY, CDR2 SAAADI, per germline. This CDR3 region has 12 residues. V lost 3 bases to trimming and J lost 11 bases, with 8 bases between them. This CDR3 is CASSDWLTPLHF. The CDR3 DNA follows: TGCGCCAGCAGTGATTGGCTGACACCCCTCCACTTT.

The table lists this clone with a count of one. This chain connects TRBV18 to TRBJ1-1; 8 bases fit TRBD1. The CDR3 contains 16 residues. Germline loops: CDR1 KGHSH, CDR2 LQKENI. V shed 6 bases, J shed 4 bases, and the junction held 13 bases outside the gene matches. Here the CDR3 DNA reads TGTGCCAGCTCGATTGACAGGGGTAAACGAATCACTGAAGCTTTCTTT. The encoded protein is CASSIDRGKRITEAFF.

The V call is TRBV5-5, the J call TRBJ1-2; D unclear. Germline values: CDR1 SGHKS, CDR2 YYEKEE (reference sequence). The CDR3 has 13 residues. Between the trimmed V and J ends, which lost 4 bases and 4 bases, there was a span of 11 bases. CDR3: CASSQKGSYGYTF. In DNA, the CDR3 is TGTGCCAGCAGCCAGAAAGGGAGCTATGGCTACACCTTC.

A word on this clone: This sample includes further DNA sequences coding for the same CDR3. This sequence joins TRBV28 and TRBJ1-2; a possible D gene is TRBD1 (6 bases). This CDR3 is 12 amino acids long. Germline V CDR1 and CDR2: MDHEN, SYDVKM. Trimming shortened V by 5 bases and J by 7 bases, and 11 bases separated the two germline ends. The CDR3 nucleotides read TGTGCCAGCAGTACAACAGGGTCTGGCTACACCTTC. Its translation is CASSTTGSGYTF.

V and J are TRBV28 and TRBJ1-5; 7 nucleotides agree with TRBD1. After removal of 6 bases from V and 5 bases from J, the junction contained 10 bases not matched to a gene. The germline V gene has CDR1 MDHEN and CDR2 SYDVKM. The CDR3 is made up of 15 amino acids. The CDR3 DNA reads as TGTGCCAGCAGCCCTGGACAGGCCCCGGATCAGCCCCAGCATTTT. Translated: CASSPGQAPDQPQHF.

The chain combines TRBV5-1 with TRBJ2-3; 7 bases match TRBD1. The CDR3 consists of 16 residues. Germline values: CDR1 SGHRS, CDR2 YFSETQ. After removal of 0 bases from V and 2 bases from J, the junction contained 6 bases not matched to a gene. CDR3 nucleotides: TGCGCCAGCAGCTTGGGGGTGACAGGGATCACAGATACGCAGTATTTT. This codes for CASSLGVTGITDTQYF.

In DNA, the CDR3 is TGCGCCAGCAGCGTCACAGGGATTCAAGAGACCCAGTACTTC. Its protein product is CASSVTGIQETQYF. This chain uses TRBV5-1 with TRBJ2-5; the D gene is possibly TRBD1 (6 bases). This CDR3 comprises 14 residues. CDR1 and CDR2 from the germline V gene are SGHRS and YFSETQ. Trimming took off 4 bases at V and 2 bases at J, with 12 bases between the two ends.

The chain has TRBV19 and TRBJ1-3; D call uncertain. Germline V gene lookup returns CDR1 LNHDA and CDR2 SQIVND (reference sequence). Trimming pared 9 bases from V and 0 bases from J, leaving 9 bases between. This CDR3 is built from 13 residues. Written as DNA, the CDR3 is TGTGCCAGCCAGGTCACCTCTGGAAACACCATATATTTT. The encoded protein is CASQVTSGNTIYF.

J is TRBJ2-1 and V is TRBV13, with D possibly matching TRBD2 (7 bases). The CDR3 totals 16 residues. The V end lost 0 bases, the J end lost 4 bases, and 13 bases lay between the germline ends. From germline, CDR1 is PRHDT and CDR2 FYEKMQ (reference sequence). DNA of the CDR3: TGTGCCAGCAGCTTAGGACAGGGAGGGGATTACAATGAGCAGTTCTTC. Protein sequence: CASSLGQGGDYNEQFF.

The count of this clone is one. V usage is TRBV4-1 and J usage is TRBJ2-6; D may be TRBD2 (7 bases). The CDR3 extends over 19 amino acids. CDR1 and CDR2 (germline): MGHRA, YSYEKL. Trimming took off 3 bases at V and 0 bases at J, with 18 bases between the two ends. CDR3 sequence: CASSQGGAGAISGANVLTF. CDR3 in DNA: TGCGCCAGCAGCCAGGGGGGGGCGGGTGCGATCTCTGGGGCCAACGTCCTGACTTTC.

The genes are TRBV4-1 and TRBJ2-7, with 7 bases identical to TRBD1. This CDR3 region has 17 residues. The V and J ends lost 0 bases and 1 base, in that order; junction bases with no gene match: 9. From germline, CDR1 is MGHRA and CDR2 YSYEKL. Written as DNA, the CDR3 is TGCGCCAGCAGCCAAGATCAAGGGACAGAAAAGTCCTACGAGCAGTACTTC. This encodes CASSQDQGTEKSYEQYF.

In its sample, this clone was seen once. V usage is TRBV2 and J usage is TRBJ2-7, with 9 bases aligning to TRBD1. The CDR3 totals 15 residues. Germline V CDR1 and CDR2: SNHLY, FYNNEI. V lost 5 bases and J lost 2; bases outside the gene matches: 7. Here the CDR3 reads CASSSTGQGPYEQYF. The CDR3 coding sequence is TGTGCCAGCAGTTCCACGGGACAGGGTCCCTACGAGCAGTACTTC.

Here the CDR3 DNA reads TGTGCCAGCAGCTTGCGTGCGGGAGGCCCGTACCAAGAGACCCAGTACTTC. As protein: CASSLRAGGPYQETQYF. The V and J genes are TRBV5-4 and TRBJ2-5, with 8 bases identical to TRBD2. Germline-derived CDR1 and CDR2 are SGHNT and YYREEE (reference sequence). The CDR3 is 17 residues long. Germline trimming cut 1 base from V and 0 bases from J; bases unmatched to any gene: 8.

This clone was observed a single time. The chain links TRBV27 to TRBJ1-4; 8 positions match TRBD1. This CDR3 is built from 15 residues. The germline V gene has CDR1 MNHEY and CDR2 SMNVEV (reference sequence). The junction had 10 bases not matched to a gene; V was cut back by 5 bases and J by 8 bases. Written as DNA, the CDR3 is TGTGCCAGCAGTAAGAGGACAGGGACGGGCGAAAAACTGTTTTTT. It is translated as CASSKRTGTGEKLFF.